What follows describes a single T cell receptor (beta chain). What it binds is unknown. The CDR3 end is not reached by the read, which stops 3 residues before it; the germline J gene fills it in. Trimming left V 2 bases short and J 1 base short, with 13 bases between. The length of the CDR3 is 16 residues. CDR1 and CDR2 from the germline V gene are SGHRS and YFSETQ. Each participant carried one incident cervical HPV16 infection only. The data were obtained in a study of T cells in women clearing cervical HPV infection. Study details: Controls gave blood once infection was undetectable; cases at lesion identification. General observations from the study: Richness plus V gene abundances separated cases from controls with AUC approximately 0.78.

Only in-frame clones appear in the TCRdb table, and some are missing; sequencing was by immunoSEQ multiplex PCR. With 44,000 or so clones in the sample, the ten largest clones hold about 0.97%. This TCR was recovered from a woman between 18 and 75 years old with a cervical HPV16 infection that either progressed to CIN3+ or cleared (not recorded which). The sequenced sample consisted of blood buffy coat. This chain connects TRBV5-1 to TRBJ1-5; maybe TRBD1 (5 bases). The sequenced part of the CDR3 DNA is TGCGCCAGCAGCTTACGGACATCCCCCAGCAATCAGCCC. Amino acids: CASSLRTSPSNQP. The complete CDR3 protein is CASSLRTSPSNQPQHF.